This T cell receptor (beta chain) originates from a study of control samples from healthy donors and cancer patients. The data were produced by immunoSEQ multiplex PCR, yet TCRdb's version contains in-frame clones alone and is incomplete. The sample holds roughly 180,000 clones, 75% to 95% seen once. This clone was found once. The source of this sequence is a woman aged 35 to 49 in good health. Sequencing was carried out using blood.

The CDR3 coding sequence is TGTGCCAGCAGCGAGGGATGGGGGGCGAATGAGCAGTTCTTC. It encodes CASSEGWGANEQFF. The rearrangement links TRBV9 to TRBJ2-1, with D perhaps TRBD1 or TRBD2 (6 bases each). Trimming stripped 3 bases from V and 7 bases from J, with 14 bases between. This CDR3 is 14 amino acids long. Looked up from germline, CDR1 is SGDLS and CDR2 is YYNGEE.